The present T cell receptor (beta chain) was sequenced within a study of human T cells and chemical hapten exposure. Overall study results and limits: Versus controls, significantly more large CDR3 similarity clusters arose from expanded TCRs.

J lost 4 bases, V lost 1 base, and 14 bases had no gene match. In germline, CDR1 is SGHRS, CDR2 YFSETQ. The CDR3 extends over 17 amino acids. Study processing details: With a range of roughly 23,224 to 690,600, the median per sample was about 92,000 TCRs. TCRdb ran MiXCR on the RACE reads and lists one entry per CDR3 protein. None of the V and J calls come from the authors' own analysis; TCRdb made them. The repertoire includes about 98,000 distinct CDR3 sequences, about a tenth of them detected once, and approximately 3.4% sits in the top ten. This clonotype was seen a few times. The target antigen is unknown. Sample time point: pre-sensitization, week 0. Treatment of the sample: therapeutic diphenylcyclopropenone sensitization with weekly scalp DPC. Prior to each patch test being applied, blood was drawn.

This receptor was taken from a woman aged 60-75 years with alopecia areata. Some clones in this sample may be carry-over from other donors' samples. The chain is built from TRBV5-1 and TRBJ2-7, with 7 bases identical to TRBD1. This material consisted of whole blood, taken in connection with sensitization to the hapten diphenylcyclopropenone (DPC). CDR3 nucleotides: TGCGCCAGCAGCTTGACGTTCGGGGACAGTCGGGGATACGAGCAGTACTTC. It yields the protein CASSLTFGDSRGYEQYF.